The next 29 T cell receptor beta chains were all read from a single sample in a study of T cell responses to AZD1222 COVID-19 vaccine. Produced via immunoSEQ multiplex PCR; TCRdb's table is partial and in-frame only. The table lists approximately 150,000 clones, around nine tenths of them singletons. Here the sequenced sample was peripheral blood, taken on day 0 of AZD1222 vaccination. All receptors derive from an adult in good health.

This chain uses TRBV20-1 with TRBJ2-7; possible D gene TRBD1, 5 bases. Trimming cost V 5 bases and J 6 bases, with 11 bases left between them. CDR1 and CDR2 (germline): DFQATT, SNEGSKA (reference sequence). This CDR3 spans 11 amino acids. For the CDR3, the DNA is TGCAGTGCTTGGCAGGGTTTCGAGCAGTACTTC. Translated: CSAWQGFEQYF.

This rearrangement joins TRBV6-5 to TRBJ1-5; 7 bases align to TRBD1. Per the germline V gene, CDR1 is MNHEY and CDR2 is SVGAGI. V shed 4 bases, J shed 3 bases, and the junction held 6 bases outside the gene matches. The CDR3 is 15 amino acids. CDR3 coding DNA: TGTGCCAGCAGTTCAGGAGGGGGCCCCAATCAGCCCCAGCATTTT. This sequence encodes CASSSGGGPNQPQHF.

In this sample, this clone turned up once. The chain recombines TRBV18 with TRBJ1-5, with a weak D call TRBD1 (5 bases). CDR1 is KGHSH, CDR2 LQKENI, per germline. The CDR3 covers 14 residues. Trimming took 6 bases from V and 4 from J, leaving 13 bases between them. This CDR3 reads CASSAGTGNQPQHF. CDR3 nucleotide sequence: TGTGCCAGCTCGGCCGGGACGGGGAATCAGCCCCAGCATTTT.

The rearrangement links TRBV5-1 to TRBJ2-5; D not resolved. CDR1 is SGHRS, CDR2 YFSETQ, per germline. V was shortened by 4 bases and J by 0 bases, with 7 bases between the two germline ends. The CDR3 consists of 13 residues. The CDR3 DNA follows: TGCGCCAGCAGCATAAGGGACCAAGAGACCCAGTACTTC. It codes for CASSIRDQETQYF.

This clone was detected only a few times. This sequence joins TRBV7-9 and TRBJ2-2, with no clear D. Trimming removed 1 base from V and 4 bases from J, with 10 bases in between. CDR3 length equals 15 residues. Germline CDR1 SEHNR, CDR2 FQNEAQ (reference sequence). CDR3 in amino acids: CASSLGGLGTGELFF. CDR3 in DNA: TGTGCCAGCAGCTTAGGAGGTCTTGGCACCGGGGAGCTGTTTTTT.

Only a few counts were recorded for this clone. The V and J genes are TRBV2 and TRBJ1-5; no clear D. Germline-derived CDR1 and CDR2 are SNHLY and FYNNEI. The CDR3 is 15 residues long. The germline V and J ends were trimmed by 3 bases and 2 bases, with 11 bases remaining between them. Here the CDR3 DNA reads TGTGCCAGCAGTGATTTTACGGAAGGCAATCAGCCCCAGCATTTT. This translates into CASSDFTEGNQPQHF.

Worth noting for this clone: Distinct nucleotide sequences in the sample also encode this CDR3. The chain couples TRBV2 to TRBJ1-1, with a weak D call TRBD1 (6 bases). Germline CDR1 and CDR2: SNHLY and FYNNEI. The CDR3 is made up of 14 amino acids. V was cut by 5 bases and J by 0 bases, with 10 bases left in between. The CDR3 is CASSLQGMNTEAFF. The CDR3 DNA reads TGTGCCAGCAGTTTACAGGGCATGAACACTGAAGCTTTCTTT.

As regards this clone: Other DNA variants within this sample encode the same CDR3. The V call is TRBV5-1, the J call TRBJ1-3; D unclear. Germline V lookup: CDR1 SGHRS, CDR2 YFSETQ. V shed 5 bases and J shed 0 bases, with 9 bases lying between them. The CDR3 is 14 residues long. CDR3 protein: CASSSAASGNTIYF. The CDR3 DNA is TGCGCCAGCAGTTCGGCGGCCTCTGGAAACACCATATATTTT.

This chain joins TRBV14 and TRBJ1-2; possibly TRBD1 for D (6 bases). The CDR3 sequence is 14 residues long. Germline V lookup: CDR1 SGHDN, CDR2 FVKESK. The V end was cut by 4 bases, the J end by 0 bases, with 9 bases between. The CDR3 nucleotides read TGTGCCAGCAGCCGCAGGGGAGCTAACTATGGCTACACCTTC. Amino acid sequence: CASSRRGANYGYTF.

For the CDR3, the DNA is TGCGCCAGCAGCCAAGACGACACTGGGCGTGAAAAACTGTTTTTT. This translates into CASSQDDTGREKLFF. V usage is TRBV4-1 and J usage is TRBJ1-4; the D is unclear. The V gene lost 0 bases and the J gene lost 7 bases, with 12 bases spanning the gap. This CDR3 comprises 15 residues. Germline values: CDR1 MGHRA, CDR2 YSYEKL.

The chain is built from TRBV9 and TRBJ2-7; D possibly matches TRBD1 or TRBD2 (5 bases each). This CDR3 comprises 15 residues. V shed 0 bases and J shed 3 bases, with 13 bases lying between them. CDR1 and CDR2 from the germline V gene are SGDLS and YYNGEE. CDR3 residues: CASSVEAGSLYEQYF. The CDR3 DNA is TGTGCCAGCAGCGTAGAGGCAGGGAGCCTCTACGAGCAGTACTTC.

V is TRBV7-9 and J is TRBJ2-2, with TRBD1 identical over 10 bases. CDR3 size: 15 residues. Germline CDR1 SEHNR, CDR2 FQNEAQ (reference sequence). The V and J ends lost 5 bases and 3 bases, in that order; junction bases with no gene match: 3. The CDR3 reads CASSPDRGYTGELFF. In nucleotides, the CDR3 is TGTGCCAGCAGCCCGGACAGGGGGTACACCGGGGAGCTGTTTTTT.

The chain carries TRBV29-1 and TRBJ2-1, with 11 nucleotides matching TRBD1. From germline, CDR1 is SQVTM and CDR2 ANQGSEA. CDR3 length equals 18 residues. V shed 0 bases and J 5 bases; nucleotides not matched to a gene: 12. CDR3 residues: CSVEDWTGGATGDNEQFF. CDR3 sequence (DNA): TGCAGCGTTGAAGATTGGACAGGGGGCGCGACCGGAGACAATGAGCAGTTCTTC.

Only one count was recorded for this clone. This chain links TRBV6-4 with TRBJ1-2, with 8 bases that match TRBD1. Trimming cost V 4 bases and J 8 bases; bases outside gene matches: 6. Germline lookup yields CDR1 MRHNA and CDR2 SNTAGT. The CDR3 sequence is 13 residues long. CDR3 in amino acids: CASSATGDGGYTF. The CDR3, as DNA: TGTGCCAGCAGTGCGACAGGGGACGGGGGCTACACCTTC.

The J gene is TRBJ1-5, the V gene TRBV6-2 or TRBV6-3, with 9 bases matching TRBD1. CDR3 length equals 16 residues. Per germline, CDR1 MNHEY and CDR2 SVGEGT. Trimming took 5 bases from V and 7 from J; bases not matched to a gene: 12. The CDR3 region is CASSPSTGGQGQPQHF. CDR3 in DNA: TGTGCCAGCAGTCCCTCGACAGGGGGTCAGGGACAGCCCCAGCATTTT.

The chain links TRBV9 to TRBJ1-1; 7 nucleotides agree with TRBD1. This CDR3 is built from 15 residues. Germline loops: CDR1 SGDLS, CDR2 YYNGEE. J lost 4 bases, V lost 1 base, and 7 bases had no gene match. The CDR3 bases are TGTGCCAGCAGCGTAACGACAGGGTATGGCACTGAAGCTTTCTTT. This sequence encodes CASSVTTGYGTEAFF.

The chain links TRBV3-1 (or the pseudogene TRBV3-2) to TRBJ2-7; D gene ambiguous. V gave up 1 base and J gave up 6 bases, with 10 bases separating them. Per germline, CDR1 LGHDT and CDR2 YNNKEL (reference sequence). CDR3 length equals 13 residues. The CDR3 sequence is CASSQVPGGEQYF. The CDR3, as DNA: TGTGCCAGCAGCCAAGTTCCAGGCGGCGAGCAGTACTTC.

The rearrangement joins TRBV4-2 to TRBJ2-1, with TRBD2 matching 7 bases. The CDR3 covers 16 residues. Losses at the gene ends were 4 bases for V and 3 bases for J; bases not matched to a gene: 9. Per germline, CDR1 LGHNA and CDR2 YNFKEQ. The CDR3 region is CASSPLGRENYNEQFF. Here the CDR3 DNA reads TGTGCCAGCAGCCCTCTAGGGCGGGAGAACTACAATGAGCAGTTCTTC.

This rearrangement joins TRBV4-1 to TRBJ1-1; the D gene is possibly TRBD1 (6 bases). The V end lost 2 bases, the J end lost 0 bases, and 13 bases lay between the germline ends. The CDR3 contains 16 residues. Germline V CDR1 and CDR2: MGHRA, YSYEKL. The CDR3 sequence is CASSQKIGQLNTEAFF. In nucleotides, the CDR3 is TGCGCCAGCAGCCAAAAGATCGGACAGCTGAACACTGAAGCTTTCTTT.

The chain recombines TRBV19 with TRBJ2-7, with unresolved D. V was trimmed by 5 bases and J by 0 bases, leaving 14 bases between them. The CDR3 totals 15 residues. Germline loops: CDR1 LNHDA, CDR2 SQIVND (reference sequence). The CDR3 here is CASSLTSFSSYEQYF. CDR3 sequence (DNA): TGTGCCAGTAGTTTGACGTCCTTCAGCTCCTACGAGCAGTACTTC. Supplemented by reference TRBV19 and TRBJ2-7, the full variable domain reads DGGITQSPKYLFRKEGQNVTLSCEQNLNHDAMYWYRQDPGQGLRLIYYSQIVNDFQKGDIAEGYSVSREKKESFPLTVTSAQKNPTAFYLCASSLTSFSSYEQYFGPGTRLTVT.

The rearrangement links TRBV2 to TRBJ1-2; D is perhaps TRBD1 (6 bases). The CDR3 has 14 amino acids. Germline V gives CDR1 SNHLY, CDR2 FYNNEI. Trimming removed 2 bases at V and 4 bases at J, with 11 bases between. For the CDR3, the DNA is TGTGCCAGCAGTGAACTCACAGGGAGCTATGGCTACACCTTC. This sequence encodes CASSELTGSYGYTF.

This chain connects TRBV7-8 to TRBJ1-2; perhaps TRBD1 as D (6 bases). This CDR3 comprises 16 residues. The germline V and J ends were trimmed by 5 bases and 2 bases, with 18 bases remaining between them. Germline V lookup: CDR1 SGHVS, CDR2 FQNEAQ. This CDR3 is CASSPRALTGNYGYTF. In nucleotides, the CDR3 is TGTGCCAGCAGCCCGAGGGCCTTGACAGGCAACTATGGCTACACCTTC.

The V and J genes are TRBV7-8 and TRBJ2-4; 7 bases align to TRBD2. This CDR3 spans 17 amino acids. With V trimmed by 5 bases and J by 6 bases, 16 bases remained unmatched. The germline gives CDR1 SGHVS, CDR2 FQNEAQ. The CDR3 here is CASSLIPLVAGRNIQYF. CDR3 bases: TGTGCCAGCAGCCTAATCCCCTTAGTAGCGGGTAGAAACATTCAGTACTTC.

The V call is TRBV2, the J call TRBJ2-1; 14 bases map to TRBD2. J was trimmed by 7 bases and V by 7 bases; bases with no gene match: 6. Per germline, CDR1 SNHLY and CDR2 FYNNEI. This CDR3 has 15 amino acids. CDR3 nucleotide sequence: TGTGCCAGCACCCCGGGGACTAGCGGGAGAAATGAGCAGTTCTTC. Amino acid sequence: CASTPGTSGRNEQFF.

This chain connects TRBV19 to TRBJ2-7; D is unclear. Germline CDR1 reads LNHDA; CDR2 reads SQIVND (reference sequence). This CDR3 is 13 amino acids long. Trimming removed 3 bases from V and 5 bases from J, with 11 bases in between. The chain's CDR3 is CASSITVGHEQYF. Here the CDR3 DNA reads TGTGCCAGTAGTATCACCGTTGGCCACGAGCAGTACTTC.

This clone appeared a single time. This rearrangement joins TRBV7-2 to TRBJ1-1; 9 positions match TRBD1. The CDR3 runs 15 residues. The junction had 6 bases not matched to a gene; V was cut back by 2 bases and J by 5 bases. Germline CDR1 SGHTA, CDR2 FQGNSA. The CDR3 DNA sequence: TGTGCCAGCAGCTTAACGACAGGGGGGTGGACTGAAGCTTTCTTT. This codes for CASSLTTGGWTEAFF.

The rearrangement joins TRBV6-5 to TRBJ2-7; D ambiguous. The CDR3 runs to 13 residues. Per germline, CDR1 MNHEY and CDR2 SVGAGI. The germline V and J ends were trimmed by 0 bases and 1 base, with 4 bases remaining between them. The CDR3, as DNA: TGTGCCAGCAGTTACTCGGAATCCTACGAGCAGTACTTC. This sequence encodes CASSYSESYEQYF.

V and J are TRBV19 and TRBJ2-6; D remains ambiguous. Germline CDR1 and CDR2: LNHDA and SQIVND (reference sequence). V shed 4 bases and J shed 5 bases, with 9 bases lying between them. The CDR3 consists of 14 residues. The CDR3 DNA sequence: TGTGCCAGTAGTAAAGGATATAGGGCCAACGTCCTGACTTTC. Amino acid sequence: CASSKGYRANVLTF. Looking up the rest from reference TRBV19 and TRBJ2-6 gives the full variable domain: DGGITQSPKYLFRKEGQNVTLSCEQNLNHDAMYWYRQDPGQGLRLIYYSQIVNDFQKGDIAEGYSVSREKKESFPLTVTSAQKNPTAFYLCASSKGYRANVLTFGAGSRLTVL.

This chain connects TRBV4-1 to TRBJ2-3; possible D gene TRBD2, 6 bases. V shed 1 base and J shed 6 bases, with 11 bases lying between them. Per germline, CDR1 MGHRA and CDR2 YSYEKL. This CDR3 has 14 residues. CDR3 in DNA: TGCGCCAGCAGCCAAGCGGGAGTCGCTGATACGCAGTATTTT. Encoded protein: CASSQAGVADTQYF.